Presented here are 22 T cell receptor beta chains from one specimen sequenced in a study of T cell responses to AZD1222 COVID-19 vaccine. Here immunoSEQ multiplex PCR was the method, and the copy in TCRdb shows in-frame clones only, minus some. The sample has more than 95,000 clones, around 88% seen once. Here the sequenced sample was peripheral blood, taken on day 0 of MenACWY control vaccination. The receptors derive from an adult in good health.

The chain carries TRBV4-1 and TRBJ2-2; TRBD2 might be the D (6 bases). The CDR3 has 16 amino acids. V was shortened by 0 bases and J by 7 bases, with 15 bases between the two germline ends. The germline gives CDR1 MGHRA, CDR2 YSYEKL. CDR3 in amino acids: CASSQDLRGMGGELFF. CDR3 DNA: TGCGCCAGCAGCCAAGATCTCCGGGGGATGGGCGGGGAGCTGTTTTTT.

The chain uses TRBV30 and TRBJ2-1, with 11 bases matching TRBD1. J gave up 6 bases and V 8 bases, and 6 bases lay outside the gene matches. The CDR3 runs to 13 residues. In germline, CDR1 is GTSNPN, CDR2 SVGIG (reference sequence). CDR3 nucleotides: TGTGCCAGAGGACAGGGGGCAATCAATGAGCAGTTCTTC. Amino acids: CARGQGAINEQFF.

The chain links TRBV7-9 to TRBJ2-3; no clear D. CDR1 is SEHNR, CDR2 FQNEAQ, per germline (reference sequence). V was pared by 5 bases and J by 3 bases, with 9 bases between. This CDR3 is 13 amino acids long. CDR3 in DNA: TGTGCCAGCAGCCAAGATGGTACAGATACGCAGTATTTT. Encoded protein: CASSQDGTDTQYF.

This chain connects TRBV18 to TRBJ2-2; D is unclear. Germline V gene sequence: CDR1 KGHSH, CDR2 LQKENI. V was clipped by 0 bases and J by 7 bases, with 9 bases between them. The CDR3 length is 14 residues. The CDR3 is CASSPPRMGGELFF. CDR3 in DNA: TGTGCCAGCTCACCACCCAGAATGGGCGGGGAGCTGTTTTTT.

V and J are TRBV10-2 and TRBJ1-6; no reliable D call. The length of the CDR3 is 14 residues. Germline CDR1 and CDR2: WSHSY and SAAADI. V shed 2 bases and J shed 8 bases, with 10 bases lying between them. This chain's CDR3 is CASSELVADSPLHF. The CDR3 nucleotides read TGCGCCAGCAGTGAGCTAGTCGCCGATTCACCCCTCCACTTT.

The chain joins TRBV30 to TRBJ1-2, with D unresolved. This CDR3 contains 13 residues. V lost 0 bases and J 8 bases, leaving 13 bases between the germline ends. CDR1 and CDR2 (germline): GTSNPN, SVGIG (reference sequence). The CDR3 DNA reads TGTGCCTGGAGTGTGAGGTTGGGCGGGGGCTACACCTTC. This translates into CAWSVRLGGGYTF.

The chain joins TRBV21-1 to TRBJ2-7; the table assigns TRBD1, which was not confirmed against the DNA. TRBV21-1 is a pseudogene locus. The CDR3 contains 14 residues. DNA for the CDR3: TGTGCCAGCAGCAAAGCCGACAGGGCCTACGAGCAGTACTTC. It codes for CASSKADRAYEQYF.

The V call is TRBV30, the J call TRBJ2-5; D not certain. Germline lookup yields CDR1 GTSNPN and CDR2 SVGIG (reference sequence). Trimming left V 0 bases short and J 5 bases short, with 4 bases between. The length of the CDR3 is 11 residues. CDR3 residues: CAWSVPETQYF. The CDR3, as DNA: TGTGCCTGGAGTGTACCTGAGACCCAGTACTTC.

This chain joins TRBV5-6 and TRBJ1-5, with unresolved D. The CDR3 consists of 14 residues. The V gene's germline CDR1 is SGHDT and CDR2 YYEEEE. The V end lost 0 bases, the J end lost 1 base, and 5 bases lay between the germline ends. CDR3 DNA: TGTGCCAGCAGCTTGGACGCCAGCAATCAGCCCCAGCATTTT. The encoded protein is CASSLDASNQPQHF. Using reference TRBV5-6 and TRBJ1-5 for the parts outside the CDR3, the full variable domain is DAGVTQSPTHLIKTRGQQVTLRCSPKSGHDTVSWYQQALGQGPQFIFQYYEEEERQRGNFPDRFSGHQFPNYSSELNVNALLLGDSALYLCASSLDASNQPQHFGDGTRLSIL.

The chain uses TRBV5-1 and TRBJ2-7, with unresolved D. Per the germline V gene, CDR1 is SGHRS and CDR2 is YFSETQ. V was trimmed by 1 base and J by 3 bases, leaving 5 bases between them. This CDR3 spans 12 amino acids. The DNA for the CDR3 is TGCGCCAGCAGCTTGCCGTTCTACGAGCAGTACTTC. It encodes CASSLPFYEQYF.

This clone was observed a single time. The chain combines TRBV6-6 with TRBJ2-1; TRBD2 matches 14 bases. Losses at the gene ends were 5 bases for V and 0 bases for J; bases not matched to a gene: 12. In germline, CDR1 is MNHNY, CDR2 SVGAGI (reference sequence). This CDR3 spans 20 amino acids. CDR3 residues: CASSPLRQGLAGASYNEQFF. The DNA for the CDR3 is TGTGCCAGCAGTCCCCTCCGTCAGGGACTAGCGGGAGCCTCCTACAATGAGCAGTTCTTC.

The gene calls are TRBV30 and TRBJ2-1; D might be TRBD2 (6 bases). The V end lost 3 bases, the J end lost 8 bases, and 14 bases lay between the germline ends. The CDR3 has 13 residues. The germline V gene has CDR1 GTSNPN and CDR2 SVGIG (reference sequence). As DNA, the CDR3 is TGTGCCTGGAGGCCCGAAAAGCGGGATGAGCAGTTCTTC. Translating it yields CAWRPEKRDEQFF. Variable domain in full (rest from reference TRBV30 and TRBJ2-1): SQTIHQWPATLVQPVGSPLSLECTVEGTSNPNLYWYRQAAGRGLQLLFYSVGIGQISSEVPQNLSASRPQDRQFILSSKKLLLSDSGFYLCAWRPEKRDEQFFGPGTRLTVL.

The CDR3 DNA sequence: TGTGCCAGCAACAGCGTTGAGCGGGAGTCATCCTACGAGCAGTACTTC. It yields the protein CASNSVERESSYEQYF. The V and J genes are TRBV5-6 and TRBJ2-7; 8 bases align to TRBD2. V was clipped by 6 bases and J by 1 base; unmatched bases: 12. This CDR3 has 16 residues. Germline V gene sequence: CDR1 SGHDT, CDR2 YYEEEE.

This chain links TRBV6-5 with TRBJ2-5, with D possibly being TRBD2 (7 bases). CDR1 and CDR2 from the germline V gene are MNHEY and SVGAGI. The CDR3 has 16 residues. The V end was cut by 0 bases, the J end by 7 bases, with 18 bases between. The CDR3 DNA reads as TGTGCCAGCAGTTACTCAACAGCCGGGGGGCACGGGACCCAGTACTTC. This codes for CASSYSTAGGHGTQYF.

This clone has just one count. This chain uses TRBV11-3 with TRBJ1-2; D perhaps matches TRBD1 (6 bases). CDR3 size: 17 residues. Trimming took off 5 bases at V and 5 bases at J, with 24 bases between the two ends. CDR1 and CDR2 from the germline V gene are SGHNT and YENEEA. CDR3 loop: CASSQGGRRSRSYGYTF. DNA of the CDR3: TGTGCCAGCAGCCAAGGGGGAAGGCGGAGCCGTTCTTATGGCTACACCTTC. Together with reference TRBV11-3 and TRBJ1-2, the CDR3 gives the full variable domain: EAGVVQSPRYKIIEKKQPVAFWCNPISGHNTLYWYLQNLGQGPELLIRYENEEAVDDSQLPKDRFSAERLKGVDSTLKIQPAELGDSAVYLCASSQGGRRSRSYGYTFGSGTRLTVV.

The J gene is TRBJ2-7, the V gene TRBV7-9; D is perhaps TRBD1 or TRBD2 (5 bases each). The CDR3 has 12 residues. Trimming left V 5 bases short and J 3 bases short, with 8 bases between. Germline V gives CDR1 SEHNR, CDR2 FQNEAQ (reference sequence). The CDR3 spells CASSPGLYEQYF. The CDR3 DNA reads TGTGCCAGCAGCCCGGGGCTCTACGAGCAGTACTTC.

The CDR3 nucleotides read TGTGCCAGCAGGGGACAGAGGAATCAGCCCCAGCATTTT. This codes for CASRGQRNQPQHF. J is TRBJ1-5 and V is TRBV12-3 or TRBV12-4; 7 bases map to TRBD1. The CDR3 runs to 13 residues. The ends lost 6 bases at V and 4 bases at J; junction bases unmatched: 3.

The V call is TRBV6-5, the J call TRBJ1-1; TRBD1 might be the D (5 bases). V was trimmed by 6 bases and J by 1 base, leaving 9 bases between them. CDR1 is MNHEY and CDR2 is SVGAGI in the germline V gene. This CDR3 has 13 amino acids. The CDR3 sequence: CASRGTGNTEAFF. CDR3 nucleotide sequence: TGTGCCAGCAGAGGGACGGGGAACACTGAAGCTTTCTTT.

The chain employs TRBV4-1 and TRBJ2-4, with 9 nucleotides matching TRBD2. J gave up 8 bases and V 0 bases, and 17 bases lay outside the gene matches. Germline values: CDR1 MGHRA, CDR2 YSYEKL. The CDR3 spans 19 residues. CDR3 DNA sequence: TGCGCCAGCAGCCAAGAATGGGTAGCGGGAGCCAATGGGTTACACATTCAGTACTTC. Its translation is CASSQEWVAGANGLHIQYF.

This clone was seen just once. This chain links TRBV24-1 with TRBJ2-7; 10 positions agree with TRBD2. The CDR3 loop spans 14 amino acids. CDR1 and CDR2 (germline): KGHDR, SFDVKD. V dropped 7 bases and J dropped 2; count of bases not matched to a gene: 4. In nucleotides, the CDR3 is TGTGCCACCAGCCCTAGCGGGAGCACCTACGAGCAGTACTTC. It codes for CATSPSGSTYEQYF.

In DNA form, the CDR3 reads TGTGCCAGCGAACCCAGGACAGGGACTAATGAAAAACTGTTTTTT. The encoded protein is CASEPRTGTNEKLFF. The genes are TRBV19 and TRBJ1-4, with 8 bases identical to TRBD1. This CDR3 has 15 residues. CDR1 LNHDA and CDR2 SQIVND come from the germline V gene (reference sequence). The ends lost 9 bases at V and 2 bases at J; junction bases unmatched: 8. The full variable domain, completed using reference TRBV19 and TRBJ1-4, is DGGITQSPKYLFRKEGQNVTLSCEQNLNHDAMYWYRQDPGQGLRLIYYSQIVNDFQKGDIAEGYSVSREKKESFPLTVTSAQKNPTAFYLCASEPRTGTNEKLFFGSGTQLSVL.

The V call is TRBV6-5, the J call TRBJ1-3; 7 positions match TRBD1. The CDR3 is 13 amino acids. The ends lost 7 bases at V and 9 bases at J; junction bases unmatched: 9. Looked up from germline, CDR1 is MNHEY and CDR2 is SVGAGI. In nucleotides, the CDR3 is TGTGCCAGCACCGCACGCGGACAGGCCACCATATATTTT. Protein product: CASTARGQATIYF.